This T cell receptor beta chain comes out of a study of T cell clones after liver transplantation. About the study: Post-transplant blood was tracked for graft-donor-reactive T cell clones identified in a pre-transplant mixed lymphocyte reaction.

The CDR3 runs to 13 residues. Germline V gene sequence: CDR1 SGHDT, CDR2 YYEEEE. Trimming removed 2 bases at V and 9 bases at J, with 12 bases between. Assay used: immunoSEQ multiplex PCR; TCRdb lists only in-frame clones, some missing. The sample yields fewer than 80,000 clones, 80% to 85% seen once. The rearrangement links TRBV5-6 to TRBJ2-1; unclear D gene. The sample here was CD4+ T cells from blood, taken less than 50 months after liver transplant. The sequence came from a human patient who received a liver transplant. Certain T cells may be donor cells from the graft. The CDR3, as DNA: TGTGCCAGCAGCTTTCCTCTCACCGCTGAGCAGTTCTTC. Translated: CASSFPLTAEQFF. Supplemented by reference TRBV5-6 and TRBJ2-1, the full variable domain reads DAGVTQSPTHLIKTRGQQVTLRCSPKSGHDTVSWYQQALGQGPQFIFQYYEEEERQRGNFPDRFSGHQFPNYSSELNVNALLLGDSALYLCASSFPLTAEQFFGPGTRLTVL.